These T cell receptor beta chains were read from a single sample in a study of blood T cells in healthy people across ages. TCRdb processed the 5' RACE reads anew with MiXCR; each CDR3 protein has one entry. The data contain about 600,000 distinct CDR3 sequences, roughly 48% of them singletons. The sequencing sample was made of blood. The origin of the receptors is a man aged 80 or over in good health. The CDR3 runs from the conserved cysteine through the conserved F or W. A D gene is named only where the DNA matches it firmly. Clone size, where shown, is once, few, many, or a class for clones that have expanded.

TRBD1 TRBJ1-5 TRBV20-1 . 14 TGCAGTGCCCCCGGTGGGACAGGGGATCAGCCCCAGCATTTT CSAPGGTGDQPQHF
TRBD2 TRBJ2-1 TRBV29-1 few 15 TGCAGCGTTCCTAGACTAGCGGGACAGCGCAATGAGCAGTTCTTC CSVPRLAGQRNEQFF
. TRBJ2-5 TRBV12-3/TRBV12-4 few 15 TGTGCCAGCAGTTCCCGGGCCCTTAAAAAAGAGACCCAGTACTTC CASSSRALKKETQYF
. TRBJ1-2 TRBV7-2 few 15 TGTGCCAGCAGCCCTAGGGTGTTACCCAACTATGGCTACACCTTC CASSPRVLPNYGYTF
TRBD2 TRBJ2-3 TRBV20-1 . 15 TGCAGTGCTATAGGGACTAGCGGATTCACAGATACGCAGTATTTT CSAIGTSGFTDTQYF
. TRBJ2-1 TRBV7-2 many 14 TGTGCCAGCAGCCCCGGGAGCTCCTACAATGAGCAGTTCTTC CASSPGSSYNEQFF
. TRBJ2-5 TRBV7-2 few 14 TGTGCCAGCAGCTTAATGGGGGACCAAGAGACCCAGTACTTC CASSLMGDQETQYF
TRBD1 TRBJ2-7 TRBV20-1 . 15 TGCAGTGCTAGGTCCGGGACAGGGGTGCCCTACGAGCAGTACTTC CSARSGTGVPYEQYF
. TRBJ2-7 TRBV20-1 few 13 TGCAGTGCTAGAGGTCGACACCTCTACGAGCAGTACTTC CSARGRHLYEQYF
TRBD2 TRBJ2-5 TRBV7-9 many 15 TGTGCCAGCAGCTTATCGCTAGCGGGACAAGAGACCCAGTACTTC CASSLSLAGQETQYF
TRBD1 TRBJ1-6 TRBV20-1 few 16 TGCAGTGCTAGGGACAGGGAGTATTCTTTTTCTTCACCCCTCCACTTT CSARDREYSFSSPLHF
TRBD2 TRBJ2-1 TRBV7-3 . 16 TGTGCCAGCAGCTTCCTACTAGCGGGGGGGTTAAATGAGCAGTTCTTC CASSFLLAGGLNEQFF
TRBD2 TRBJ2-1 TRBV20-1 . 13 TGCAGTGCTAGAGGTGCGGGAGGGAATGAGCAGTTCTTC CSARGAGGNEQFF
. TRBJ1-5 TRBV6-5 few 14 TGTGCCAGCAGTTTTGGACAGTTCAATCAGCCCCAGCATTTT CASSFGQFNQPQHF
. TRBJ1-1 TRBV7-3 . 16 TGTGCCAGCAGCTTAACGGGCAGGGAACGTAGGGCTGAAGCTTTCTTT CASSLTGRERRAEAFF
. TRBJ2-7 TRBV7-2 many 15 TGTGCCAGCAGCTCCCGGGTCGGGAGTTCCTACGAGCAGTACTTC CASSSRVGSSYEQYF
TRBD2 TRBJ2-3 TRBV9 . 17 TGTGCCAGCAGCTTCCGACCCTTAGCGGGGGCGGGAGATACGCAGTATTTT CASSFRPLAGAGDTQYF
TRBD1 TRBJ1-2 TRBV5-1 . 14 TGCGCCAGCAGCACCGGGACAGACTTGTATGGCTACACCTTC CASSTGTDLYGYTF
TRBD2 TRBJ2-3 TRBV7-2 . 16 TGTGCCAGCAGTAGACTAGCGGGAGGAGGGATAGATACGCAGTATTTT CASSRLAGGGIDTQYF
. TRBJ1-5 TRBV7-2 few 15 TGTGCCAGCAGCTCGACGACCCTTCCCGATCAGCCCCAGCATTTT CASSSTTLPDQPQHF
TRBD1 TRBJ1-2 TRBV7-6 . 15 TGTGCCAGCAGCTTAAGGACAGGGGGCTCAGATGGCTACACCTTC CASSLRTGGSDGYTF